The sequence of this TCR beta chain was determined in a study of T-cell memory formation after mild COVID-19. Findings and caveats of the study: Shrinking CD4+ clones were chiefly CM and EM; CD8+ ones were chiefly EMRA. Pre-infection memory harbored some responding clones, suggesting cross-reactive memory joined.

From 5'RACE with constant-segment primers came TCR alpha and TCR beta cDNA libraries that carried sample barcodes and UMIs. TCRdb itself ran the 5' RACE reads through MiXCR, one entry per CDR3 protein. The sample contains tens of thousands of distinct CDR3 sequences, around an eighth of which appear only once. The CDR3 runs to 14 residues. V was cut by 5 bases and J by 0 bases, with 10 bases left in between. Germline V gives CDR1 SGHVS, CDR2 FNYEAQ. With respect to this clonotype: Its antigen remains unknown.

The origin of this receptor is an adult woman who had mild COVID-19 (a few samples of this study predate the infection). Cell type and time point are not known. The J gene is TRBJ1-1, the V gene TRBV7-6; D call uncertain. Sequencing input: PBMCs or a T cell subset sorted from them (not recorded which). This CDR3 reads CASSPSEMNTEAFF. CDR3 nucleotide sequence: TGTGCCAGCAGCCCTTCGGAAATGAACACTGAAGCTTTCTTT.